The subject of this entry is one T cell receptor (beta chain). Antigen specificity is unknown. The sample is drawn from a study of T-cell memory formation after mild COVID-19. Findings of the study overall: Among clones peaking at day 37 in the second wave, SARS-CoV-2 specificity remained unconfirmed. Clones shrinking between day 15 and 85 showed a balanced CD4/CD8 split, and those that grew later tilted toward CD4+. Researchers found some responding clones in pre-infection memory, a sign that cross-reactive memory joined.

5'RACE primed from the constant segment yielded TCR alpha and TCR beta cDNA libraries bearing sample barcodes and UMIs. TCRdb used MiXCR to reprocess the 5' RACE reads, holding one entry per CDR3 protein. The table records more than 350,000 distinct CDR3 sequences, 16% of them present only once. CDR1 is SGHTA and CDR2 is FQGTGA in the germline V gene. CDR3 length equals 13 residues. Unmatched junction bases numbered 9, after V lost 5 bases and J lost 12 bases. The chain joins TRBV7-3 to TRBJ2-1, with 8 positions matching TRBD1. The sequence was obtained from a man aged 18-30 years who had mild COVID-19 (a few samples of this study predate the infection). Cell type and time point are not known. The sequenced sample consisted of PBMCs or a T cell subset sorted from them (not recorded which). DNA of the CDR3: TGTGCCAGCAGCCCCGCCGCAGGGGGCGGGCAGTTCTTC. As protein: CASSPAAGGGQFF.